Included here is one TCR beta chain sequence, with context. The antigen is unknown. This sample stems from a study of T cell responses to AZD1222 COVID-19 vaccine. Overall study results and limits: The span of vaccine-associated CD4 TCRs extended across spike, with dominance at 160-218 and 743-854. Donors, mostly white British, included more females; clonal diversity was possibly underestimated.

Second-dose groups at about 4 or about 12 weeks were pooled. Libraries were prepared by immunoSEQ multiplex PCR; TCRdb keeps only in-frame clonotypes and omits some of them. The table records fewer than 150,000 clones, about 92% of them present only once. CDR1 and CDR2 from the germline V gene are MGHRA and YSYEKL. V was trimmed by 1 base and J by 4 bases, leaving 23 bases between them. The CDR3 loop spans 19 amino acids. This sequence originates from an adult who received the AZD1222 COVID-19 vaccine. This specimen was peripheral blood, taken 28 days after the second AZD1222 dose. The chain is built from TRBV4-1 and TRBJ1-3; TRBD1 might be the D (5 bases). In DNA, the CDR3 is TGCGCCAGCAGCCAAGCGCGGGGTTCGCAGGGAGTGGTCGGAAACACCATATATTTT. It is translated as CASSQARGSQGVVGNTIYF.